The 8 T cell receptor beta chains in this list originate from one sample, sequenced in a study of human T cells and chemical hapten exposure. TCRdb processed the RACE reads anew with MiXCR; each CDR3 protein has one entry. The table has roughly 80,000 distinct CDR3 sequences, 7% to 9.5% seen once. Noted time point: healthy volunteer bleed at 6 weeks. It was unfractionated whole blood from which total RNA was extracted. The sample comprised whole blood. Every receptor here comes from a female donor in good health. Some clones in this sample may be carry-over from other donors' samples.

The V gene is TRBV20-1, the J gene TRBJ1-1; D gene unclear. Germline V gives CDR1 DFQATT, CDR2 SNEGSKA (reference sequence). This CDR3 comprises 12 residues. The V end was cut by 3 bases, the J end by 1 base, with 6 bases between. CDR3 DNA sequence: TGCAGTGCTAGTGTGAGGAACACTGAAGCTTTCTTT. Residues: CSASVRNTEAFF.

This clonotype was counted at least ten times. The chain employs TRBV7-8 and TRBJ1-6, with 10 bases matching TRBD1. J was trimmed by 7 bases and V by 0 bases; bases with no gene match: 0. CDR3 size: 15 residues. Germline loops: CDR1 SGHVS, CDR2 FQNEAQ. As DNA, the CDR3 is TGTGCCAGCAGCTTAGCGACAGGGGGCAATTCACCCCTCCACTTT. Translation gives CASSLATGGNSPLHF.

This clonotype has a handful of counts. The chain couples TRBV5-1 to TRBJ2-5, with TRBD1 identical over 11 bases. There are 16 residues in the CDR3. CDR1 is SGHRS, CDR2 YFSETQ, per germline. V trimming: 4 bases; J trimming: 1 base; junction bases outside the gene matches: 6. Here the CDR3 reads CASSGGGTGGQETQYF. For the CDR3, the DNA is TGCGCCAGCAGCGGAGGAGGGACAGGGGGCCAAGAGACCCAGTACTTC.

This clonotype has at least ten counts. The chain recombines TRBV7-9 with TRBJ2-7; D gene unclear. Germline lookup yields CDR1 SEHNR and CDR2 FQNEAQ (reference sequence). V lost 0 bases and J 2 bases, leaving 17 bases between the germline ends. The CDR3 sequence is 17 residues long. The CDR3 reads CASSLAADYGFAYEQYF. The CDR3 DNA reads TGTGCCAGCAGCTTAGCCGCCGATTACGGTTTTGCCTACGAGCAGTACTTC. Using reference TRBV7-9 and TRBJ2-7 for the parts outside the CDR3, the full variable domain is DTGVSQNPRHKITKRGQNVTFRCDPISEHNRLYWYRQTLGQGPEFLTYFQNEAQLEKSRLLSDRFSAERPKGSFSTLEIQRTEQGDSAMYLCASSLAADYGFAYEQYFGPGTRLTVT.

This CDR3 is CASSWDLQEGEQYF. In DNA, the CDR3 is TGTGCCAGCAGCTGGGACCTTCAAGAGGGCGAGCAGTACTTC. The V and J genes are TRBV7-9 and TRBJ2-7; D might be TRBD1 or TRBD2, each matching 5 bases. Germline CDR1 and CDR2: SEHNR and FQNEAQ (reference sequence). The CDR3 totals 14 residues. Trimming pared 4 bases from V and 6 bases from J, leaving 16 bases between.

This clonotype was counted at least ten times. This CDR3 is CSARVAAGNTIYF. CDR3 sequence (DNA): TGCAGCGCTAGAGTGGCTGCTGGAAACACCATATATTTT. The rearrangement joins TRBV29-1 to TRBJ1-3; no clear D. V lost 7 bases and J lost 2, with 12 bases in between. Germline V gives CDR1 SQVTM, CDR2 ANQGSEA. This CDR3 contains 13 residues.

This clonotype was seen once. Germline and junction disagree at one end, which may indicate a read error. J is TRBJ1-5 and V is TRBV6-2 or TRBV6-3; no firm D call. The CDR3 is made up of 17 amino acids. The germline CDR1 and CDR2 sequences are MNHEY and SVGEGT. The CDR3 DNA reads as TGTGCCGGCAGTTACTCGAGTGTAAGGCGTCTAGGGCAGCCCCAGCATTTT. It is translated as CAGSYSSVRRLGQPQHF.

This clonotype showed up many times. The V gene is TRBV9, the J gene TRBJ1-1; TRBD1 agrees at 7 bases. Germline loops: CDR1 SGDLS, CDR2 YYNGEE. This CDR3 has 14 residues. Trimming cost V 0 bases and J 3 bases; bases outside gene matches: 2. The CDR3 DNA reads TGTGCCAGCAGCGTAGAGGGGGCTGACACTGAAGCTTTCTTT. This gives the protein CASSVEGADTEAFF.